This TCR beta chain derives from a study of T cell responses to AZD1222 COVID-19 vaccine (dated by TCRdb to the early 2020s). Broadly, across the study: AZD1222 recipients given second doses at about 4 weeks or at about 12 weeks were pooled, since spike-specific TCR depth and breadth were not found to differ between the two schedules. TCR sequencing covered 233 trial participants: 207 given two doses of AZD1222 and 26 given two doses of MenACWY control vaccine. Trial participants were enrolled into age subgroups of 18-55, 56-69 and 70-plus years, which contained 148, 28 and 57 TCR-sequenced participants, respectively.

The paper's findings and limits, for the study overall: Participants were mostly white British, with more females than males. The authors suggested clonal diversity may have been underestimated. Only a handful of AZD1222 recipients were SARS-CoV-2 seropositive at baseline, limiting conclusions about previously exposed vaccinees. Reportedly, almost half of the unique spike-specific TCRs recognized epitopes lying outside the regions that are mutated in the B.1.351 and B.1.1.7 variants. In the small 56-69-year group, the increase in depth fell short of significance, most likely because of low power. No day 14 peak-response samples were available, so repertoires were characterized only after the peak T cell response. The vaccine-associated CD4 TCRs covered the entire spike protein, and the dominant responses fell in regions 160-218 and 743-854. After two AZD1222 doses, both the breadth and the depth of spike-specific TCRs were significantly higher than at day 0 and than in MenACWY recipients.

The sample holds a few counts of this clone. Its specific antigen is unknown. No much larger clone exists at a distance of one base, and base qualities are not known. The time point label, read with the paper, signifies: baseline before first vaccination. Vaccinee samples were obtained from the UK trials COV001 and COV002, which included a single-blind randomized controlled phase 2/3 trial of AZD1222 (ChAdOx1 nCoV-19) in healthy adults. For TCRbeta chain sequencing, PBMC samples from trial participants were taken at day 0 and at day 28 after the second dose. In the germline V gene, CDR1 corresponds to MDHEN and CDR2 to SYDVKM. The germline V end is reduced by 7 bases and the J end by 6 bases; junction bases left unmatched: 12. The CDR3 holds 16 amino acids from the cysteine to the phenylalanine. The sequence is cut down to CDR3 DNA, 48 bases in frame from base 1. The CDR3 regions of human TCRbeta chains were analyzed by immunosequencing. Concerning the study's data processing: TCRs in the repertoires were compared against a reference library of SARS-CoV-2-specific TCRs that had been generated with the MIRA antigen-specificity platform. Breadth was defined as the fraction of unique TCRs that were SARS-CoV-2-associated. Depth was defined as the fraction of total T cells that were SARS-CoV-2-associated. Using the MIRA data, each spike-specific TCR was assigned both to the spike region to which the TCR was reactive and to a CD4 or CD8 class. Log10-transformed breadth and depth values were compared by one-way ANOVA with Sidak's multiple comparisons tests. Entries here come from immuneACCESS through TCRdb and include only in-frame sequences with V and J called. Some clones fail to appear in such tables; in the studies checked, an unresolved V gene covers under half of the shortfall, and the cause of the remainder is unknown. The V and J calls and the clone size are those of that table, but D and trimming were determined from the DNA. Recorded for this sample are approximately 120,000 clones; approximately 88% of them occurred a single time. More than 4% of the sample comes from the top ten.

In this chain, TRBV28 is recombined with TRBJ2-1; TRBD1 matches 10 bases in the middle. The source material was peripheral blood, sampled on day 0 of AZD1222 vaccination. The sequence came from an adult in good health. The encoded CDR3 is CASTRGRTGGANEQFF. The DNA reads TGTGCCAGCACCCGGGGACGGACAGGGGGAGCCAATGAGCAGTTCTTC. The full variable domain, with segments outside the CDR3 supplied by the reference TRBV28 and TRBJ2-1 proteins, appears as DVKVTQSSRYLVKRTGEKVFLECVQDMDHENMFWYRQDPGLGLRLIYFSYDVKMKEKGDIPEGYSVSREKKERFSLILESASTNQTSMYLCASTRGRTGGANEQFFGPGTRLTVL.